What follows are 25 T cell receptor beta chains derived from one specimen sequenced in a study of cytomegalovirus exposure and HLA in healthy donors (dated by TCRdb to 2017 to 2019). Library prep was done by the immunoSEQ multiplex PCR assay. TCRdb stores this immuneACCESS table with in-frame sequences only. Part of the clones is absent; in the studies checked, under half of the shortfall reflects unresolved V genes, and no reason is known for the rest. Recorded for this sample are about 110,000 clones; over 75% of them occurred a single time. Jointly, the top ten make up roughly 3% of the sample. Sequences were obtained from PBMCs. These receptors were collected from a woman between 18 and 29 years old in good health and CMV-seronegative.

This rearrangement joins TRBV9 to TRBJ1-4; TRBD1 matches 8 bases. Trimming removed 0 bases from V and 5 bases from J; junction bases left unmatched: 3. CDR1 and CDR2 (germline): SGDLS, YYNGEE. The CDR3 runs to 15 residues. CDR3 sequence (DNA): TGTGCCAGCAGCGTAGGTGGGACAGGAAATGAAAAACTGTTTTTT. This codes for CASSVGGTGNEKLFF.

This clone was observed a single time. This chain uses TRBV6-6 with TRBJ1-1; maybe TRBD1 (6 bases). V lost 6 bases to trimming and J lost 2 bases, with 13 bases between them. Germline CDR1 and CDR2: MNHNY and SVGAGI (reference sequence). This CDR3 is built from 14 residues. The DNA of the CDR3 is TGTGCCAGCAGAAGGGAGGGGGATAACACTGAAGCTTTCTTT. Its protein is CASRREGDNTEAFF.

The chain has TRBV7-2 and TRBJ1-6; 8 nucleotides agree with TRBD1. The V gene's germline CDR1 is SGHTA and CDR2 FQGNSA. The CDR3 totals 14 residues. V shed 5 bases, J shed 10 bases, and the junction held 7 bases outside the gene matches. CDR3 DNA: TGTGCCAGCAGCATCCTGACAGGGGTGTCACCCCTCCACTTT. As protein: CASSILTGVSPLHF.

This clone was detected only once. As DNA, the CDR3 is TGTGCCAGCTCACCACCGAGCGGGAACACTGAAGCTTTCTTT. This gives the protein CASSPPSGNTEAFF. V usage is TRBV18 and J usage is TRBJ1-1; no reliable D call. The CDR3 covers 14 residues. Germline assignment: CDR1 KGHSH and CDR2 LQKENI. V was trimmed by 0 bases and J by 1 base, leaving 6 bases between them. The full variable domain, with the rest looked up from reference TRBV18 and TRBJ1-1, is NAGVMQNPRHLVRRRGQEARLRCSPMKGHSHVYWYRQLPEEGLKFMVYLQKENIIDESGMPKERFSAEFPKEGPSILRIQQVVRGDSAAYFCASSPPSGNTEAFFGQGTRLTVV.

The rearrangement joins TRBV25-1 to TRBJ1-5, with no clear D. V lost 1 base, J lost 3 bases, and 7 bases lay in between. CDR1 is MGHDK and CDR2 is SYGVNS in the germline V gene. The CDR3 extends over 14 amino acids. The CDR3 DNA reads TGTGCCAGCAGTGAATCCAGGTCCAATCAGCCCCAGCATTTT. Amino acid sequence: CASSESRSNQPQHF.

This sequence joins TRBV6-5 and TRBJ2-7; D is undetermined. V was shortened by 0 bases and J by 3 bases, with 6 bases between the two germline ends. CDR3 size: 13 residues. The V gene's germline CDR1 is MNHEY and CDR2 SVGAGI. CDR3 residues: CASSYSSLYEQYF. In DNA, the CDR3 is TGTGCCAGCAGTTACTCGAGCCTCTACGAGCAGTACTTC.

The chain carries TRBV6-1 and TRBJ2-5; D ambiguous. The CDR3 has 11 residues. Germline V gene lookup returns CDR1 MNHNS and CDR2 SASEGT. Trimming left V 7 bases short and J 2 bases short, with 5 bases between. CDR3 DNA: TGTGCCAGCAATAGACAAGAGACCCAGTACTTC. This sequence encodes CASNRQETQYF.

V and J are TRBV10-3 and TRBJ2-1; possible D gene TRBD2, 6 bases. V was clipped by 0 bases and J by 7 bases, with 10 bases between them. The CDR3 loop spans 14 amino acids. Germline CDR1 and CDR2: ENHRY and SYGVKD. CDR3 loop: CAISESGGVNEQFF. The CDR3 nucleotides are TGTGCCATCAGTGAGTCTGGAGGGGTAAATGAGCAGTTCTTC.

J is TRBJ2-6 and V is TRBV19; 9 positions match TRBD2. With 4 bases clipped from V and 2 bases from J, the junction kept 12 bases outside the gene matches. Germline CDR1 reads LNHDA; CDR2 reads SQIVND (reference sequence). The CDR3 is 19 residues long. CDR3 in amino acids: CASSKRGAKGYTGANVLTF. The CDR3 nucleotides read TGTGCCAGTAGTAAGCGGGGGGCCAAAGGTTATACTGGGGCCAACGTCCTGACTTTC.

The chain recombines TRBV27 with TRBJ2-1; 8 bases are shared with TRBD1. This CDR3 spans 12 amino acids. The germline V gene encodes CDR1 MNHEY and CDR2 SMNVEV (reference sequence). The trim removed 5 bases at V and 8 bases at J, leaving 2 bases unmatched. CDR3 nucleotide sequence: TGTGCCAGCAGTGTCAGGGGGCATGAGCAGTTCTTC. It yields the protein CASSVRGHEQFF.

CDR3 sequence: CASSFDRGGELFF. The CDR3 DNA is TGTGCCAGCAGCTTCGATCGCGGCGGGGAGCTGTTTTTT. The V and J genes are TRBV13 and TRBJ2-2, with D unresolved. This CDR3 is built from 13 residues. Trimming cost V 3 bases and J 7 bases, with 9 bases left between them. Per the germline V gene, CDR1 is PRHDT and CDR2 is FYEKMQ (reference sequence).

This clone was observed a handful of times. The chain uses TRBV9 and TRBJ1-2, with D possibly matching TRBD1 (6 bases). V gave up 3 bases and J gave up 2 bases, with 8 bases separating them. Germline V gene sequence: CDR1 SGDLS, CDR2 YYNGEE. The CDR3 sequence is 13 residues long. The CDR3 DNA sequence: TGTGCCAGCAGCGAGACAGGCAACTATGGCTACACCTTC. It is translated as CASSETGNYGYTF. Full variable domain (rest looked up from reference TRBV9 and TRBJ1-2): DSGVTQTPKHLITATGQRVTLRCSPRSGDLSVYWYQQSLDQGLQFLIQYYNGEERAKGNILERFSAQQFPDLHSELNLSSLELGDSALYFCASSETGNYGYTFGSGTRLTVV.

The table lists this clone with a count of one. This chain connects TRBV7-8 to TRBJ1-1, with D possibly matching TRBD1 (5 bases). The CDR3 runs 14 residues. CDR1 and CDR2 (germline): SGHVS, FQNEAQ. Trimming removed 2 bases at V and 4 bases at J, with 11 bases between. In nucleotides, the CDR3 is TGTGCCAGCAGCTTATCAGGGATACCCACTGAAGCTTTCTTT. It encodes CASSLSGIPTEAFF. The variable domain in full, with the rest retrieved from reference TRBV7-8 and TRBJ1-1, is GAGVSQSPRYKVAKRGQDVALRCDPISGHVSLFWYQQALGQGPEFLTYFQNEAQLDKSGLPSDRFFAERPEGSVSTLKIQRTQQEDSAVYLCASSLSGIPTEAFFGQGTRLTVV.

This sequence joins TRBV6-1 and TRBJ2-7, with TRBD1 as a possible D gene (5 bases). V gave up 4 bases and J gave up 2 bases, with 9 bases separating them. Germline CDR1 reads MNHNS; CDR2 reads SASEGT. This CDR3 has 13 residues. The CDR3 bases are TGTGCCAGCAGTGGCGACAGCCCCTACGAGCAGTACTTC. It encodes CASSGDSPYEQYF.

This sequence joins TRBV7-8 and TRBJ1-2; TRBD1 aligns across 8 bases. From germline, CDR1 is SGHVS and CDR2 FQNEAQ. This CDR3 spans 13 amino acids. The J segment lost 8 bases and the V segment lost 4 bases, leaving 6 bases of the junction unmatched. For the CDR3, the DNA is TGTGCCAGCAGCTCTCGGACAGGGAACGGCTACACCTTC. This gives the protein CASSSRTGNGYTF. Looking up the rest from reference TRBV7-8 and TRBJ1-2 gives the full variable domain: GAGVSQSPRYKVAKRGQDVALRCDPISGHVSLFWYQQALGQGPEFLTYFQNEAQLDKSGLPSDRFFAERPEGSVSTLKIQRTQQEDSAVYLCASSSRTGNGYTFGSGTRLTVV.

The chain recombines TRBV5-1 with TRBJ2-1; the match to TRBD2 covers 13 bases. Germline trimming cut 2 bases from V and 6 bases from J; bases unmatched to any gene: 2. The V gene's germline CDR1 is SGHRS and CDR2 YFSETQ. This CDR3 spans 15 amino acids. The CDR3 region has the DNA TGCGCCAGCAGCTTTACTAGCGGGGGGGCCAATGAGCAGTTCTTC. Its protein is CASSFTSGGANEQFF.

This clone was picked up one time. The rearrangement uses TRBV7-9 and TRBJ2-5, with D uncertain. The V gene's germline CDR1 is SEHNR and CDR2 FQNEAQ (reference sequence). The CDR3 has 13 residues. The ends were cut back, 3 bases at V and 6 bases at J, with 11 bases in the middle. In nucleotides, the CDR3 is TGTGCCAGCAGCTTTTCCAGCGCCCAGACCCAGTACTTC. It specifies CASSFSSAQTQYF.

This clone is a singleton in its sample. The chain employs TRBV13 and TRBJ2-1; 11 nucleotides match TRBD2. Per germline, CDR1 PRHDT and CDR2 FYEKMQ (reference sequence). This CDR3 comprises 16 residues. Trimming cost V 4 bases and J 4 bases; bases outside gene matches: 6. In nucleotides, the CDR3 is TGTGCCAGCAGCTCGACCGGGACTAGCGGTTACAATGAGCAGTTCTTC. It yields the protein CASSSTGTSGYNEQFF. Variable domain in full (rest from reference TRBV13 and TRBJ2-1): AAGVIQSPRHLIKEKRETATLKCYPIPRHDTVYWYQQGPGQDPQFLISFYEKMQSDKGSIPDRFSAQQFSDYHSELNMSSLELGDSALYFCASSSTGTSGYNEQFFGPGTRLTVL.

This chain links TRBV6-5 with TRBJ1-1, with TRBD1 matching over 9 bases. Germline CDR1 MNHEY, CDR2 SVGAGI. This CDR3 is built from 14 residues. Trimming at V came to 6 bases and at J to 4 bases, leaving 6 bases not matched to a gene. The CDR3 sequence is CASRRDRAPTEAFF. CDR3 DNA sequence: TGTGCCAGCAGGCGGGACAGGGCTCCCACTGAAGCTTTCTTT.

The chain joins TRBV7-9 to TRBJ1-5, with TRBD1 matching 8 bases. With 4 bases clipped from V and 5 bases from J, the junction kept 4 bases outside the gene matches. CDR1 and CDR2 (germline): SEHNR, FQNEAQ (reference sequence). This CDR3 contains 14 residues. CDR3 loop: CASSSQGADQPQHF. In DNA, the CDR3 is TGTGCCAGCAGCTCTCAGGGGGCGGATCAGCCCCAGCATTTT.

The V and J genes are TRBV28 and TRBJ1-2, with D tentatively TRBD1 (6 bases). CDR1 and CDR2 from the germline V gene are MDHEN and SYDVKM. Trimming stripped 5 bases from V and 4 bases from J, with 11 bases between. This CDR3 contains 13 residues. This CDR3 reads CASSPRTAYGYTF. The CDR3, as DNA: TGTGCCAGCAGTCCGAGGACAGCCTATGGCTACACCTTC.

This chain joins TRBV19 and TRBJ2-3; 13 bases are a match to TRBD2. CDR1 LNHDA and CDR2 SQIVND come from the germline V gene (reference sequence). The CDR3 consists of 17 residues. Unmatched junction bases numbered 9, after V lost 5 bases and J lost 4 bases. CDR3 nucleotides: TGTGCCAGTAGTTCCCGAGGGACTAGCGGGGCGGCAGATACGCAGTATTTT. Translation gives CASSSRGTSGAADTQYF. Looking up the rest from reference TRBV19 and TRBJ2-3 gives the full variable domain: DGGITQSPKYLFRKEGQNVTLSCEQNLNHDAMYWYRQDPGQGLRLIYYSQIVNDFQKGDIAEGYSVSREKKESFPLTVTSAQKNPTAFYLCASSSRGTSGAADTQYFGPGTRLTVL.

This clone turned up a few times. This chain joins TRBV7-9 and TRBJ1-1, with 7 bases fitting TRBD1. This CDR3 comprises 14 residues. V was clipped by 4 bases and J by 4 bases; unmatched bases: 6. CDR1 and CDR2 (germline): SEHNR, FQNEAQ (reference sequence). For the CDR3, the DNA is TGTGCCAGCAGCTCACAGGGGTTTGGCACTGAAGCTTTCTTT. Translation gives CASSSQGFGTEAFF.

V gene TRBV30 combines with J gene TRBJ2-1, with D unclear. The CDR3 spans 11 residues. Germline V gives CDR1 GTSNPN, CDR2 SVGIG (reference sequence). CDR3 loop: CAISPYNEQFF. In DNA form, the CDR3 reads TGTGCAATATCCCCCTACAATGAGCAGTTCTTC.

This rearrangement joins TRBV27 to TRBJ2-7; 11 bases are a match to TRBD2. Trimming cost V 4 bases and J 5 bases; bases outside gene matches: 4. Germline CDR1 and CDR2: MNHEY and SMNVEV (reference sequence). This CDR3 is 14 amino acids long. This chain's CDR3 is CASSYGTSGDEQYF. In DNA form, the CDR3 reads TGTGCCAGCAGTTATGGGACTAGCGGCGACGAGCAGTACTTC.